This is a list of T cell receptor beta chains from one sample in a study of control samples from healthy donors and cancer patients. Sequencing used immunoSEQ multiplex PCR; TCRdb keeps in-frame clones, though not all of them. Among about 130,000 clones, under 95% were seen once, and the ten largest hold approximately 1.7%. The sample comprised PBMCs. These receptors all come from a man aged 50-60 years with head and neck cancer. Both conserved end residues are part of each CDR3. A D gene is named only where the DNA matches it firmly. Clone sizes are given selectively: once, few, many, or a class where the clone is expanded.

TRBJ1-6 | NA | TRBD1 | TRBV4-1 | TGCGCCAGCAGCCAACACCGAACGACAAAGACAGGGGGGCGTCCACCCCTCCACTTT | CASSQHRTTKTGGRPPLHF
TRBJ1-2 | NA | NA | TRBV19 | TGTGCCAGTAGTATAACGGGGTTATATGGCTACACCTTC | CASSITGLYGYTF
TRBJ1-1 | NA | NA | TRBV12-3/TRBV12-4 | TGTGCCAGCACAAGGGGCACTGAAGCTTTCTTT | CASTRGTEAFF
TRBJ2-7 | NA | NA | TRBV6-2/TRBV6-3 | TGTGCCAGCAGTTACGGGACTCGGTACGAGCAGTACTTC | CASSYGTRYEQYF
TRBJ1-2 | NA | TRBD1 | TRBV28 | TGTGCCAGCAGTTCGCCCGATCGACAGGGGAGTTTAAGGGGCTACACCTTC | CASSSPDRQGSLRGYTF
TRBJ2-3 | NA | TRBD2 | TRBV6-5 | TGTGCCAGCAGAGCGAGCGGGATAGGAGATACGCAGTATTTT | CASRASGIGDTQYF
TRBJ1-2 | NA | NA | TRBV28 | TGTGCCAGCAGCCTGGGTTACTATGGCTACACCTTC | CASSLGYYGYTF
TRBJ2-1 | NA | NA | TRBV7-9 | TGTGCCAGCAGCTTTTCGAACGAGCAGTTCTTC | CASSFSNEQFF
TRBJ1-1 | NA | NA | TRBV11-3 | TGTGCCAGCAGCTTAGAGGGCGGTACGGCTGAAGCTTTCTTT | CASSLEGGTAEAFF
TRBJ1-5 | NA | NA | TRBV5-3 | TGTGCCAGAAGCCTCCGTGGGGATAGCAATCAGCCCCAGCATTTT | CARSLRGDSNQPQHF
TRBJ2-7 | once | NA | TRBV10-2 | TGCGCCAGCAGTGAAAGGGTGTTGGACTACGAGCAGTACTTC | CASSERVLDYEQYF
TRBJ1-5 | NA | TRBD1 | TRBV7-9 | TGTGCCAGCAGCCCGACAGGGAGTCAGCCCCAGCATTTT | CASSPTGSQPQHF